This T cell receptor (beta chain) was captured in a study of shared clonotypes between healthy human individuals. Turning to the study itself: Donors, aged 18 to 49, were a couple of women and a few men.

As for this clone: Its antigen is unknown.

The CDR3 has 14 residues. In germline, CDR1 is MNHEY, CDR2 SVGAGI. The V end was cut by 2 bases, the J end by 7 bases, with 9 bases between. CD45RO-negative, CCR7-selected cells formed the naive CD8 fraction, which excluded terminally differentiated effector memory CD45RA+ cells. Libraries were prepared by immunoSEQ multiplex PCR; TCRdb keeps only in-frame clonotypes and omits some of them. Found here are some 2.1 million clones, less than 95% of them singletons; the top ten hold around 1.1%. Study-level points and caveats: Inspection by rarefaction showed sorted-subset sequencing to be incomplete despite large depth. The small donor group covered limited genetic and exposure diversity.

This chain links TRBV6-5 with TRBJ1-6, with D uncertain. This TCR was sampled from a man aged 18 to 29 in good health. Sequenced material: naive CD8+ T cells sorted from blood. Written as DNA, the CDR3 is TGTGCCAGCAGTTACCCGACACCAAATTCACCCCTCCACTTT. Translated: CASSYPTPNSPLHF.